This T cell receptor beta chain was documented in a study of T cells in Graves' hyperthyroidism and ophthalmopathy. This clonotype showed up many times. The hyperthyroidism was newly diagnosed and had lasted under 2 months; the patients were aged 18 to 65. TCR beta CDR3 regions were amplified from RNA transcripts. The study used the HTBI primer set for a first-round RT-PCR of the TCR CDR3. TCRdb re-derived calls from the multiplex PCR reads in MiXCR, one entry per CDR3 protein. The sample lists fewer than 900,000 distinct CDR3 sequences, 18% occurring once. With 3 bases removed from V and 7 bases from J, the gap between germline ends came to 19 bases. This CDR3 region has 16 residues. Germline CDR1 LGHDT, CDR2 YNNKEL (reference sequence).

This TCR was sampled from a woman in her forties or fifties with Graves' hyperthyroidism that later progressed to Graves' ophthalmopathy. This chain uses TRBV3-1 with TRBJ2-1; D is perhaps TRBD1 (5 bases). Input material: blood. The CDR3 spells CASSHSGEGVWNEQFF. CDR3 in DNA: TGTGCCAGCAGCCACTCTGGTGAAGGGGTCTGGAATGAGCAGTTCTTC.